This T cell receptor (beta chain) was retrieved from a study of T-cell reconstitution after alpha-beta-depleted transplantation in children. Study results and caveats: The main origin of T-cell counts and diversity one year after transplant was newly produced T cells.

Preparation of the TCRbeta library was carried out with unique molecular identifiers. TCRdb itself ran the PCR reads through MiXCR, one entry per CDR3 protein. Of under 250,000 distinct CDR3 sequences in the sample, under 20% were seen once. Remarks on this clonotype: The target antigen is unknown.

This clonotype originated in a male patient between 2 and 10 years old who had a stem cell transplant for acute lymphoblastic leukemia, so the T cells may come from the graft donor. This material consisted of PBMCs, mostly from graft donor cells, taken 360 days after TCRalphabeta/CD19-depleted stem cell transplant.

The CDR3 DNA follows: TGTGCCATCAGAGTACAAGCGGACACTGAAGCTTTCTTT. The encoded protein is CAIRVQADTEAFF. J is TRBJ1-1 and V is TRBV10-3; unclear D gene. Germline CDR1 ENHRY, CDR2 SYGVKD. V was shortened by 6 bases and J by 3 bases, with 11 bases between the two germline ends. This CDR3 has 13 residues.